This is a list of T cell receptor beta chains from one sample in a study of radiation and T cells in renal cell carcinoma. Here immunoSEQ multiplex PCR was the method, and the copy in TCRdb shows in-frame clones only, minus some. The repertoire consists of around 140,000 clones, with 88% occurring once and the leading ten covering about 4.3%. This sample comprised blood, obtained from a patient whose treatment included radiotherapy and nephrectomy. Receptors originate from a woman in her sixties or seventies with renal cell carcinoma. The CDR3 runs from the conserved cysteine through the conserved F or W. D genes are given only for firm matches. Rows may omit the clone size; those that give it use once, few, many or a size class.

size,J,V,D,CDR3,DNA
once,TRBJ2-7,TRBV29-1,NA,CSGGLGGAHEQYF,TGCAGCGGGGGCCTTGGAGGGGCCCACGAGCAGTACTTC
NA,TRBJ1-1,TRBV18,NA,CASSPLMKDRVNTEAFF,TGTGCCAGCTCACCCCTGATGAAGGACAGAGTGAACACTGAAGCTTTCTTT
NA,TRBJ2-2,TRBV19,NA,CASGGGPWTANTGELFF,TGTGCCAGTGGTGGGGGCCCCTGGACAGCGAACACCGGGGAGCTGTTTTTT
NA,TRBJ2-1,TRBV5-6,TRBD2,CASSLEAGGLGSYNEQFF,TGTGCCAGCAGCTTGGAAGCGGGGGGGCTAGGCTCCTACAATGAGCAGTTCTTC
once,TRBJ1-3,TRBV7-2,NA,CASSPTQTGNTIYF,TGTGCCAGCAGCCCCACACAAACTGGAAACACCATATATTTT
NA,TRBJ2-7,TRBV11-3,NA,CASSLGGSSYEQYF,TGTGCCAGCAGCTTAGGGGGCAGCTCCTACGAGCAGTACTTC
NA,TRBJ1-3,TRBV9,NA,CASSVFGDLDSGNTIYF,TGTGCCAGCAGCGTATTCGGAGACCTCGACTCTGGAAACACCATATATTTT
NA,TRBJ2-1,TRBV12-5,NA,CASGPWGGSSYNEQFF,TGTGCTAGTGGCCCCTGGGGAGGAAGCTCCTACAATGAGCAGTTCTTC
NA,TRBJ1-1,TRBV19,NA,CASSMYADPFGTEAFF,TGTGCCAGTAGTATGTATGCGGACCCTTTTGGCACTGAAGCTTTCTTT
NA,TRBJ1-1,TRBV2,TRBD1,CASSRQGAGGAEAFF,TGTGCCAGCAGCCGACAGGGAGCAGGCGGTGCTGAAGCTTTCTTT
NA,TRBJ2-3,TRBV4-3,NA,CASSQVGGDTQYF,TGCGCCAGCAGCCAAGTAGGGGGAGATACGCAGTATTTT
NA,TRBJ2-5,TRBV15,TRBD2,CATSSPSLAGGETQYF,TGTGCCACCAGCTCCCCGAGCCTAGCGGGGGGAGAGACCCAGTACTTC
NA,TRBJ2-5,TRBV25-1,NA,CASQGPRGDLETQYF,TGTGCCAGCCAAGGACCCAGGGGGGACTTGGAGACCCAGTACTTC
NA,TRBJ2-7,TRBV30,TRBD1,CAWDRDRGSYEQYF,TGTGCCTGGGACCGGGACAGGGGCTCCTACGAGCAGTACTTC
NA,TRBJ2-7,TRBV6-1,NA,CASSGTLYEQYF,TGTGCCAGCAGCGGGACACTCTACGAGCAGTACTTC
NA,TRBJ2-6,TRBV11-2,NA,CASSRTGSGANVLTF,TGTGCCAGCAGCAGGACCGGGTCTGGGGCCAACGTCCTGACTTTC
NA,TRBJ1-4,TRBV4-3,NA,CASSRLADAPALSTNEKLFF,TGCGCCAGCAGCCGCCTCGCGGACGCGCCAGCCCTGTCAACTAATGAAAAACTGTTTTTT
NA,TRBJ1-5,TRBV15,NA,CATSRPGDQPQHF,TGTGCCACCAGCAGACCAGGGGATCAGCCCCAGCATTTT
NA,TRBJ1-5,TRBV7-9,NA,CASSLETGNQPQHF,TGTGCCAGCAGCTTAGAAACAGGGAATCAGCCCCAGCATTTT
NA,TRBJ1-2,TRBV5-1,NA,CASSLVQGDYGYTF,TGCGCCAGCAGCTTGGTACAGGGCGACTATGGCTACACCTTC
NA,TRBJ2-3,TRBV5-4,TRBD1,CASSKPGQGITDTQYF,TGTGCCAGCAGCAAGCCGGGACAGGGGATCACAGATACGCAGTATTTT
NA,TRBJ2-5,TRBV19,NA,CASSIMQGGETQYF,TGTGCCAGTAGTATCATGCAGGGGGGAGAGACCCAGTACTTC
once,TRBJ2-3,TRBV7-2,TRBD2,CASSLGQRGGATDTQYF,TGTGCCAGCAGCTTAGGGCAGCGGGGGGGTGCCACAGATACGCAGTATTTT
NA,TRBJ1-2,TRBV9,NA,CASSAGVYGYTF,TGTGCCAGCAGCGCCGGGGTCTATGGCTACACCTTC
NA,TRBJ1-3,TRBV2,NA,CASSTDRRNLERNTIYF,TGTGCCAGCAGCACGGACAGACGAAATCTAGAAAGAAACACCATATATTTT
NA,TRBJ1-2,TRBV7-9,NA,CASSLEGWLHGYTF,TGTGCCAGCAGCTTAGAGGGCTGGCTCCATGGCTACACCTTC
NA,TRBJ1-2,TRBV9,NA,CASSVGAVQWGYTF,TGTGCCAGCAGCGTAGGGGCGGTCCAATGGGGCTACACCTTC
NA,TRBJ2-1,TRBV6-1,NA,CASRGAGFLNEQFF,TGTGCCAGCAGGGGGGCAGGGTTCCTCAATGAGCAGTTCTTC
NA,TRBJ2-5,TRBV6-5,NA,CASSPPSLEQYF,TGTGCCAGCAGTCCCCCCTCCCTGGAGCAGTACTTC
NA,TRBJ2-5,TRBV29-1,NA,CSAGGARETQYF,TGCAGCGCTGGCGGGGCTCGGGAGACCCAGTACTTC
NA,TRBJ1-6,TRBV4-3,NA,CASSQAWGNSPLHF,TGCGCCAGCAGCCAAGCGTGGGGGAATTCACCCCTCCACTTT
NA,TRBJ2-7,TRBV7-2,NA,CASRPPGSSYEQYF,TGTGCCAGCAGGCCTCCGGGAAGCTCCTACGAGCAGTACTTC
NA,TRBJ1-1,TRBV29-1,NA,CSVGRGSSTEAFF,TGCAGCGTTGGCAGGGGAAGTTCCACTGAAGCTTTCTTT
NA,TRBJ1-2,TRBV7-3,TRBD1,CASSSQPGQGGGYTF,TGTGCCAGCAGCTCCCAGCCAGGACAGGGTGGTGGCTACACCTTC
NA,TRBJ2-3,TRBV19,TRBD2,CASSPRTSGENRYTQYF,TGTGCCAGTAGTCCCCGGACTAGCGGGGAGAACAGATACACGCAGTATTTT
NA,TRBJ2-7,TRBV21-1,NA,CASSKGDRAYEQYF,TGTGCCAGCAGCAAAGGGGACAGGGCCTACGAGCAGTACTTC
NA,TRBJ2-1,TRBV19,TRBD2,CASSILAGGYEQFF,TGTGCCAGTAGTATACTAGCGGGGGGCTATGAGCAGTTCTTC
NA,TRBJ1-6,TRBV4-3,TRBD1,CASSQRDRDSPLHF,TGCGCCAGCAGCCAACGGGACAGGGATTCACCCCTCCACTTT
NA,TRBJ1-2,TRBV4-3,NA,CASSQESRASYTF,TGCGCCAGCAGCCAAGAGTCAAGGGCCAGCTACACCTTC
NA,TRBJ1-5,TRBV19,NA,CASSIGGTSNQPQHF,TGTGCCAGTAGTATAGGAGGGACCAGCAATCAGCCCCAGCATTTT